A selection of T cell receptor beta chains follows, all from one sample in a study of blood T cell repertoires in COVID-19. Only in-frame clones appear in the TCRdb table, and some are missing; sequencing was by immunoSEQ multiplex PCR. This table holds approximately 250,000 clones, 65% to 90% found once. Sequenced: peripheral blood. The receptors stem from a woman in her sixties or seventies with COVID-19, enrolled during active disease. Both conserved end residues are part of each CDR3. Each record gives: clone size, V gene, CDR3 length, J gene, D gene, CDR3 DNA, CDR3 protein. The D gene is left open where the match is weak. A clone size is listed for some rows: how often the clone was seen (once, few, many), or a class if it is expanded.

size: .
V: TRBV27
length: 16
J: TRBJ2-1
D: TRBD1
DNA: TGTGCCAGCAGCCGTTGGACAGGGAGCTCCTACAATGAGCAGTTCTTC
CDR3: CASSRWTGSSYNEQFF

size: .
V: TRBV5-6
length: 18
J: TRBJ2-1
D: TRBD2
DNA: TGTGCCAGCAGCAACTACCCGGGACTAGCGGGGCACTACAATGAGCAGTTCTTC
CDR3: CASSNYPGLAGHYNEQFF

size: .
V: TRBV4-3
length: 14
J: TRBJ1-1
D: .
DNA: TGCGCCAGCAGCCAGACTATCGTGGGCACTGAAGCTTTCTTT
CDR3: CASSQTIVGTEAFF

size: .
V: TRBV27
length: 14
J: TRBJ2-1
D: .
DNA: TGTGCCAGCAGTTTATCCAGGCTCAACAATGAGCAGTTCTTC
CDR3: CASSLSRLNNEQFF

size: .
V: TRBV28
length: 13
J: TRBJ1-2
D: TRBD1
DNA: TGTGCCAGCAGTCCGACAGGGATCTATGGCTACACCTTC
CDR3: CASSPTGIYGYTF

size: .
V: TRBV6-6
length: 15
J: TRBJ1-1
D: .
DNA: TGTGCCAGCAGTTTCCAGGGGACTATGAACACTGAAGCTTTCTTT
CDR3: CASSFQGTMNTEAFF

size: .
V: TRBV9
length: 14
J: TRBJ1-6
D: TRBD1
DNA: TGTGCCAGCAGCGTAGGTGACAGGGATTCACCCCTCCACTTT
CDR3: CASSVGDRDSPLHF

size: .
V: TRBV30
length: 17
J: TRBJ2-1
D: TRBD2
DNA: TGTGCCTGGAGTGTTTCGGGCGGGGGGCCTCCCTACAATGAGCAGTTCTTC
CDR3: CAWSVSGGGPPYNEQFF

size: once
V: TRBV19
length: 18
J: TRBJ1-4
D: TRBD1
DNA: TGTGCCACTTCCCAATGGGACAGGGACTTCTCGGAACATGAAAAACTGTTTTTT
CDR3: CATSQWDRDFSEHEKLFF

size: .
V: TRBV5-1
length: 15
J: TRBJ1-1
D: TRBD1
DNA: TGCGCCAGCAGCCTGGGACAGGGCTCTAACACTGAAGCTTTCTTT
CDR3: CASSLGQGSNTEAFF

size: .
V: TRBV14
length: 15
J: TRBJ1-3
D: .
DNA: TGTGCCAGCAGCCAAGAGGCCGCGCGGGCGGGCACCATATATTTT
CDR3: CASSQEAARAGTIYF

size: .
V: TRBV7-3
length: 15
J: TRBJ2-2
D: .
DNA: TGTGCCAGCAGCTTTGGGACTCCGAACACCGGGGAGCTGTTTTTT
CDR3: CASSFGTPNTGELFF

size: .
V: TRBV20-1
length: 10
J: TRBJ2-1
D: .
DNA: TGCAGTGCCCCCGGGACTCAGGAGTTCTTC
CDR3: CSAPGTQEFF

size: once
V: TRBV29-1
length: 14
J: TRBJ1-1
D: .
DNA: TGCAGCGTTGAATTGCCAGGGGCGAACACTGAAGCTTTCTTT
CDR3: CSVELPGANTEAFF

size: few
V: TRBV6-5
length: 14
J: TRBJ2-2
D: TRBD1
DNA: TGTGCCAGTGTAGACAGGGGGAACACCGGGGAGCTGTTTTTT
CDR3: CASVDRGNTGELFF

size: .
V: TRBV3-1/TRBV3-2
length: 14
J: TRBJ2-5
D: .
DNA: TGTGCCAGCAGCCAGGGATGGAGGGAAGAGACCCAGTACTTC
CDR3: CASSQGWREETQYF

size: once
V: TRBV6-2/TRBV6-3
length: 15
J: TRBJ2-7
D: .
DNA: TGTGCCAGCAGTTACCAACGACTAGTGACCTACGAGCAGTACTTC
CDR3: CASSYQRLVTYEQYF

size: .
V: TRBV7-2
length: 15
J: TRBJ1-5
D: TRBD1
DNA: TGTGCCAGCAGCCCGAGGGACAGCCCCAATCAGCCCCAGCATTTT
CDR3: CASSPRDSPNQPQHF

size: .
V: TRBV6-5
length: 15
J: TRBJ2-2
D: .
DNA: TGTGCCAGCTTCGGAGACAGGATGAACACCGGGGAGCTGTTTTTT
CDR3: CASFGDRMNTGELFF

size: .
V: TRBV12-3/TRBV12-4
length: 13
J: TRBJ1-5
D: .
DNA: TGTGCCAGCACCCCAACTCCCAATCAGCCCCAGCATTTT
CDR3: CASTPTPNQPQHF

size: .
V: TRBV9
length: 15
J: TRBJ1-5
D: .
DNA: TGTGCCAGCAGCGTAGGTACAGGGCCCAATCAGCCCCAGCATTTT
CDR3: CASSVGTGPNQPQHF

size: .
V: TRBV3-1/TRBV3-2
length: 14
J: TRBJ2-5
D: TRBD2
DNA: TGTGCCAGCAGCCAAGGCGGGGGAGCAGAGACCCAGTACTTC
CDR3: CASSQGGGAETQYF

size: few
V: TRBV5-5
length: 17
J: TRBJ1-6
D: TRBD1
DNA: TGTGCCAGCAGCCGACAAGGACAGGCGGTCTATAATTCACCCCTCCACTTT
CDR3: CASSRQGQAVYNSPLHF

size: .
V: TRBV5-1
length: 14
J: TRBJ1-2
D: .
DNA: TGCGCCAGCAGCTTGGACGGAGCCGGAGGGGGCTACACCTTC
CDR3: CASSLDGAGGGYTF

size: .
V: TRBV24-1
length: 16
J: TRBJ2-1
D: TRBD1
DNA: TGTGCCACCAGTGATTTGCCAAGGACAGGGAGCAATGAGCAGTTCTTC
CDR3: CATSDLPRTGSNEQFF

size: .
V: TRBV6-1
length: 13
J: TRBJ2-7
D: .
DNA: TGTGCCAGCAGTGAAGCCGGGGTTTCCAAGCAGTACTTC
CDR3: CASSEAGVSKQYF

size: few
V: TRBV2
length: 15
J: TRBJ1-1
D: TRBD1
DNA: TGTGCCAGCGACCCGACAGGGGGACCGAACACTGAAGCTTTCTTT
CDR3: CASDPTGGPNTEAFF

size: .
V: TRBV27
length: 14
J: TRBJ1-4
D: .
DNA: TGTGCCAGCAAGGAGGTTGCAACTAATGAAAAACTGTTTTTT
CDR3: CASKEVATNEKLFF

size: .
V: TRBV7-2
length: 14
J: TRBJ2-7
D: TRBD1
DNA: TGTGCCAGCAGCTCTGACAGGGGGCAGGGCGAGCAGTACTTC
CDR3: CASSSDRGQGEQYF

size: few
V: TRBV14
length: 16
J: TRBJ2-7
D: TRBD1
DNA: TGTGCCAGCAGCTCCACGACAGGGCTGCACCCTTACGAGCAGTACTTC
CDR3: CASSSTTGLHPYEQYF

size: .
V: TRBV30
length: 12
J: TRBJ1-2
D: .
DNA: TGTGCCTGGAGATCCTTCCGCTATGGCTACACCTTC
CDR3: CAWRSFRYGYTF

size: few
V: TRBV12-5
length: 18
J: TRBJ2-2
D: TRBD1
DNA: TGTGCTAGTGGTTTGGTACGCGATGGGACAGGGGTCACCGGGGAGCTGTTTTTT
CDR3: CASGLVRDGTGVTGELFF

size: .
V: TRBV9
length: 15
J: TRBJ2-3
D: .
DNA: TGTGCCAGCAGCGTAGCGGGGGGCCCCACAGATACGCAGTATTTT
CDR3: CASSVAGGPTDTQYF

size: .
V: TRBV29-1
length: 15
J: TRBJ2-5
D: TRBD1
DNA: TGCAGCACCGCGACCGGGACAGGGGATATGGGGACCCAGTACTTC
CDR3: CSTATGTGDMGTQYF

size: .
V: TRBV6-1
length: 18
J: TRBJ2-5
D: TRBD2
DNA: TGTGCCAGCAGTGAAGCACCGAGACTAGCGGGGGCGGGGGAGACCCAGTACTTC
CDR3: CASSEAPRLAGAGETQYF

size: .
V: TRBV2
length: 15
J: TRBJ1-2
D: TRBD1
DNA: TGTGCCAGCAGCGGTGGGACAGGGGGCTTCTATGGCTACACCTTC
CDR3: CASSGGTGGFYGYTF

size: .
V: TRBV7-2
length: 13
J: TRBJ2-1
D: .
DNA: TGTGCCAGCAGCTCCCGGGACTACAATGAGCAGTTCTTC
CDR3: CASSSRDYNEQFF

size: .
V: TRBV2
length: 13
J: TRBJ1-6
D: TRBD1
DNA: TGTGCCAGCACCGGGACAGGGGGTTCACCCCTCCACTTT
CDR3: CASTGTGGSPLHF

size: .
V: TRBV13
length: 14
J: TRBJ2-7
D: TRBD1
DNA: TGTGCCAGCAGCTTAGGCAGGGGGTCCTACGAGCAGTACTTC
CDR3: CASSLGRGSYEQYF

size: once
V: TRBV28
length: 14
J: TRBJ1-1
D: TRBD1
DNA: TGTGCCAGCAGCCGGACAGGGGGTCTCACTGAAGCTTTCTTT
CDR3: CASSRTGGLTEAFF

size: .
V: TRBV5-8
length: 15
J: TRBJ1-5
D: .
DNA: TGTGCCAGCAGCTTGGCGGTCTATAGCAATCAGCCCCAGCATTTT
CDR3: CASSLAVYSNQPQHF

size: .
V: TRBV6-5
length: 15
J: TRBJ2-1
D: TRBD2
DNA: TGTGCCAGCAGTCTGGGTAGCGGGGGGTCGAATGAGCAGTTCTTC
CDR3: CASSLGSGGSNEQFF

size: .
V: TRBV5-1
length: 15
J: TRBJ2-7
D: TRBD2
DNA: TGCGCCAGCAGGACCGGAAGCGGGGGCTTGTGGGAGCAGTACTTC
CDR3: CASRTGSGGLWEQYF

size: .
V: TRBV5-1
length: 15
J: TRBJ1-1
D: .
DNA: TGCGCCAGCAGCTTAACAGATGTTATGAACACTGAAGCTTTCTTT
CDR3: CASSLTDVMNTEAFF

size: .
V: TRBV4-3
length: 13
J: TRBJ1-5
D: .
DNA: TGCGCCAGCAGCCAAGATAGGGGCCAGCCCCAGCATTTT
CDR3: CASSQDRGQPQHF

size: .
V: TRBV12-3/TRBV12-4
length: 13
J: TRBJ1-1
D: .
DNA: TGTGCCAGCAGTTTAATGGGGGGCACTGAAGCTTTCTTT
CDR3: CASSLMGGTEAFF

size: .
V: TRBV5-1
length: 15
J: TRBJ1-2
D: TRBD1
DNA: TGCGCCAGCAGCCCCGGGACAGGGGGCACCTATGGCTACACCTTC
CDR3: CASSPGTGGTYGYTF

size: .
V: TRBV5-1
length: 15
J: TRBJ1-5
D: .
DNA: TGCGCCAGCAGCTTGGAGGGGACACGAAATCAGCCCCAGCATTTT
CDR3: CASSLEGTRNQPQHF

size: .
V: TRBV6-5
length: 15
J: TRBJ1-5
D: TRBD1
DNA: TGTGCCAGCAGTTACCAGGGGGGAGTGGGTCAGCCCCAGCATTTT
CDR3: CASSYQGGVGQPQHF

size: .
V: TRBV5-1
length: 13
J: TRBJ1-2
D: TRBD1
DNA: TGCGCCAGCAGCGAACAGGGGAACTATGGCTACACCTTC
CDR3: CASSEQGNYGYTF

size: .
V: TRBV5-6
length: 15
J: TRBJ1-2
D: .
DNA: TGTGCCAGCAGCTTCCAAGGGAGGAGTGGGGATGGCTACACCTTC
CDR3: CASSFQGRSGDGYTF

size: once
V: TRBV6-5
length: 14
J: TRBJ1-2
D: TRBD1
DNA: TGTGCCAGCAGTATGGGACAGGGGAACTATGGCTACACCTTC
CDR3: CASSMGQGNYGYTF